This passage covers 20 T cell receptor beta chains from one sample sequenced in a study of blood T cell repertoires in COVID-19. Generated by immunoSEQ multiplex PCR, the TCRdb table keeps only in-frame clones and is missing some. The sample lists 250,000 to 400,000 clones, around 88% occurring once. The sample was peripheral blood. These receptors were taken from a woman aged 30 to 39 with COVID-19, enrolled during active disease.

This rearrangement joins TRBV7-2 to TRBJ2-2; D possibly corresponds to TRBD2 (6 bases). This CDR3 is 14 amino acids long. V lost 5 bases, J lost 6 bases, and 13 bases lay in between. CDR1 and CDR2 from the germline V gene are SGHTA and FQGNSA. In nucleotides, the CDR3 is TGTGCCAGCAGCCGCGGGACCGGGCCCGGGGAGCTGTTTTTT. Translating it yields CASSRGTGPGELFF. The complete variable domain, with remaining parts taken from reference TRBV7-2 and TRBJ2-2, reads GAGVSQSPSNKVTEKGKDVELRCDPISGHTALYWYRQSLGQGLEFLIYFQGNSAPDKSGLPSDRFSAERTGGSVSTLTIQRTQQEDSAVYLCASSRGTGPGELFFGEGSRLTVL.

This clone was observed a handful of times. This chain joins TRBV3-1 (or the pseudogene TRBV3-2) and TRBJ1-2; possible D gene TRBD1, 5 bases. The CDR3 extends over 15 amino acids. V shed 4 bases and J shed 4 bases, with 16 bases lying between them. Germline V gene lookup returns CDR1 LGHDT and CDR2 YNNKEL (reference sequence). DNA of the CDR3: TGTGCCAGCAGCCGGCTGACAGCCACCTCCTATGGCTACACCTTC. It specifies CASSRLTATSYGYTF.

In DNA form, the CDR3 reads TGTGCCAGTACCCCAACAGGGTCGAGGGAAAAACTGTTTTTT. It is translated as CASTPTGSREKLFF. The chain couples TRBV19 to TRBJ1-4, with a possible D match to TRBD1 (6 bases). This CDR3 is built from 14 residues. The V and J ends lost 7 bases and 8 bases respectively, with 17 bases between them. Germline CDR1 LNHDA, CDR2 SQIVND (reference sequence).

V and J are TRBV7-3 and TRBJ2-1; no firm D call. The V end lost 2 bases, the J end lost 0 bases, and 8 bases lay between the germline ends. The V gene's germline CDR1 is SGHTA and CDR2 FQGTGA. CDR3 length equals 15 residues. CDR3 nucleotide sequence: TGTGCCAGCAGCTTATTCGCTAACTCCTACAATGAGCAGTTCTTC. Its protein is CASSLFANSYNEQFF. The whole variable domain, filled in from reference TRBV7-3 and TRBJ2-1, reads GAGVSQTPSNKVTEKGKYVELRCDPISGHTALYWYRQSLGQGPEFLIYFQGTGAADDSGLPNDRFFAVRPEGSVSTLKIQRTERGDSAVYLCASSLFANSYNEQFFGPGTRLTVL.

The chain joins TRBV19 to TRBJ2-1; no clear D. This CDR3 spans 12 amino acids. The germline V gene encodes CDR1 LNHDA and CDR2 SQIVND (reference sequence). V was cut by 3 bases and J by 6 bases, with 6 bases left in between. The CDR3 DNA reads TGTGCCAGTAGTATTGGAGTCAATGAGCAGTTCTTC. Translated: CASSIGVNEQFF.

The chain links TRBV11-2 to TRBJ1-5, with a possible D match to TRBD1 (5 bases). Germline CDR1 reads SGHAT; CDR2 reads FQNNGV. The CDR3 spans 13 residues. With 6 bases removed from V and 7 bases from J, the gap between germline ends came to 13 bases. The CDR3 coding sequence is TGTGCCAGCAGATCAGGGCCGAGACAGCCCCAGCATTTT. Protein sequence: CASRSGPRQPQHF.

The chain employs TRBV21-1 and TRBJ1-1; the table's D gene call, TRBD1, was not cross checked with the DNA. TRBV21-1 is termed a pseudogene. CDR3 length: 16 residues. The CDR3 loop is CASSKRQGLFDTEAFF. DNA of the CDR3: TGTGCCAGCAGCAAAAGACAGGGGCTTTTCGACACTGAAGCTTTCTTT.

The sample holds one count of this clone. This sequence joins TRBV5-6 and TRBJ1-4, with 9 nucleotides matching TRBD1. Germline loops: CDR1 SGHDT, CDR2 YYEEEE. CDR3 size: 15 residues. The J segment lost 7 bases and the V segment lost 4 bases, leaving 8 bases of the junction unmatched. The CDR3 DNA reads as TGTGCCAGCAGCCGGACCGGGACAGGGACTGAAAAACTGTTTTTT. Its translation: CASSRTGTGTEKLFF.

This clone was found a few times. This chain uses TRBV7-3 with TRBJ1-5; a weak D match, TRBD1 (5 bases). The germline CDR1 and CDR2 sequences are SGHTA and FQGTGA. This CDR3 is built from 13 residues. V shed 5 bases and J shed 7 bases, with 12 bases lying between them. The CDR3 DNA follows: TGTGCCAGCAGCCAATCTAAGGGGCAGCCCCAGCATTTT. As protein: CASSQSKGQPQHF.

The V gene is TRBV7-9, the J gene TRBJ2-2, with D possibly being TRBD1 (6 bases). The germline gives CDR1 SEHNR, CDR2 FQNEAQ (reference sequence). Trimming took off 10 bases at V and 4 bases at J, with 13 bases between the two ends. CDR3 length: 13 amino acids. The DNA of the CDR3 is TGTGCCACAACAGGGTTGGGCACCGGGGAGCTGTTTTTT. Protein: CATTGLGTGELFF.

The DNA of the CDR3 is TGTGCCAGCAGTGACTCAATGGCGGGGGGGCCAGATACGCAGTATTTT. Amino acid sequence: CASSDSMAGGPDTQYF. This rearrangement joins TRBV6-4 to TRBJ2-3; 9 nucleotides match TRBD2. The CDR3 sequence is 16 residues long. From germline, CDR1 is MRHNA and CDR2 SNTAGT. V trimming: 0 bases; J trimming: 4 bases; junction bases outside the gene matches: 5.

V is TRBV10-3 and J is TRBJ2-3; 11 positions match TRBD2. V was pared by 10 bases and J by 0 bases, with 6 bases of the junction left unmatched. Germline V gene lookup returns CDR1 ENHRY and CDR2 SYGVKD. The CDR3 extends over 15 amino acids. CDR3 region: CATQLAGASTDTQYF. Written as DNA, the CDR3 is TGTGCCACCCAACTAGCGGGGGCGAGCACAGATACGCAGTATTTT.

V and J are TRBV19 and TRBJ1-5; weak D call: TRBD1 (5 bases). Between the trimmed V and J ends, which lost 3 bases and 6 bases, there was a span of 15 bases. This CDR3 is 15 amino acids long. CDR1 is LNHDA and CDR2 is SQIVND in the germline V gene (reference sequence). For the CDR3, the DNA is TGTGCCAGTAGTATTCTGGAGGGAAGGGGTCAGCCCCAGCATTTT. Translating it yields CASSILEGRGQPQHF.

The chain uses TRBV4-1 and TRBJ2-1; 9 bases are a match to TRBD2. In germline, CDR1 is MGHRA, CDR2 YSYEKL. The CDR3 runs 15 residues. With 2 bases clipped from V and 8 bases from J, the junction kept 7 bases outside the gene matches. This CDR3 is CASSQTGTSIDEQFF. In DNA form, the CDR3 reads TGCGCCAGCAGCCAAACCGGGACTAGCATCGATGAGCAGTTCTTC.

The genes are TRBV6-5 and TRBJ1-6; maybe TRBD1 (5 bases). V lost 4 bases to trimming and J lost 9 bases, with 13 bases between them. CDR1 MNHEY and CDR2 SVGAGI come from the germline V gene. The CDR3 spans 14 residues. CDR3: CASSSGTGTSPLHF. For the CDR3, the DNA is TGTGCCAGCAGTTCCGGGACTGGGACTTCACCCCTCCACTTT.

The chain carries TRBV6-5 and TRBJ2-3; the D is unclear. Germline lookup yields CDR1 MNHEY and CDR2 SVGAGI. Trimming left V 2 bases short and J 3 bases short, with 6 bases between. This CDR3 is built from 13 residues. CDR3 in amino acids: CASSYRRTDTQYF. The CDR3 DNA reads as TGTGCCAGCAGTTACCGTCGGACAGATACGCAGTATTTT.

The chain uses TRBV24-1 and TRBJ2-5; 7 nucleotides agree with TRBD1. V shed 2 bases, J shed 2 bases, and the junction held 4 bases outside the gene matches. The CDR3 contains 15 residues. From germline, CDR1 is KGHDR and CDR2 SFDVKD. The CDR3 spells CATSDSSTGQETQYF. CDR3 DNA: TGTGCCACCAGTGATTCTTCGACAGGGCAAGAGACCCAGTACTTC.

The J gene is TRBJ1-1, the V gene TRBV5-6; tentatively, D is TRBD1 (5 bases). The CDR3 runs to 16 residues. Deletions cut 0 bases from V and 1 base from J, with 13 bases between. CDR1 is SGHDT and CDR2 is YYEEEE in the germline V gene. The CDR3 region has the DNA TGTGCCAGCAGCTTGGTTGGGGGACTTTCGAACACTGAAGCTTTCTTT. This encodes CASSLVGGLSNTEAFF.

This clone was picked up one time. V gene TRBV7-2 combines with J gene TRBJ1-2, with 9 bases lining up with TRBD1. V lost 4 bases to trimming and J lost 8 bases; unmatched junction nucleotides: 11. This CDR3 has 15 residues. CDR1 SGHTA and CDR2 FQGNSA come from the germline V gene. The CDR3 here is CASSSAPGQGRGYTF. In DNA, the CDR3 is TGTGCCAGCAGCTCTGCTCCGGGACAGGGTCGCGGCTACACCTTC.

This chain connects TRBV4-2 to TRBJ1-2; 9 nucleotides line up with TRBD1. This CDR3 contains 15 residues. V shed 3 bases, J shed 3 bases, and the junction held 5 bases outside the gene matches. Per the germline V gene, CDR1 is LGHNA and CDR2 is YNFKEQ. The CDR3 spells CASSQSGTGHYGYTF. DNA of the CDR3: TGTGCCAGCAGCCAGAGTGGGACAGGGCACTATGGCTACACCTTC.